The following is a TCR beta chain sequence with its context. These data belong to a study of blood T cell repertoires in COVID-19. Across the study: Both acute and convalescent COVID-19 samples were obtained from the United States, Italy and Spain. Sources were T cells, B-cell-depleted T cells, or PBMCs; the material itself was cDNA or gDNA.

Study processing details: Counts of nucleated cells, estimated from reference gene primer amplification, were obtained. Profiling relied on immunoSEQ multiplex PCR, and the TCRdb table lists in-frame clones only, not all of them. V, J and clone size were drawn from that table, and D and trimming were deduced from the DNA. The data contain approximately 100,000 clones, around 87% of them singletons. CDR1 is MDHEN and CDR2 is SYDVKM in the germline V gene. The CDR3 runs to 15 residues. V lost 2 bases and J lost 0; bases outside the gene matches: 3. Sequenced input: peripheral blood. V usage is TRBV28 and J usage is TRBJ2-5; 7 bases map to TRBD1. This clonotype was sampled from a man aged 50 or older with acute or convalescent COVID-19. DNA for the CDR3: TGTGCCAGCAGTTTACTGACAGGGAACCAAGAGACCCAGTACTTC. Amino acids: CASSLLTGNQETQYF.